This TCR beta chain was recovered during a study of shared clonotypes between healthy human individuals (dated by TCRdb to about 2020). Background on the whole study: The cohort comprised two women and a few men aged 18 to 49 years. For each donor, CD4 naive and CD4 memory were each run on three plates, CD8 naive on two plates, and CD8 memory on one plate. To estimate repertoire size and how much clonotype sharing occurs between individuals, the study deeply sequenced the blood TCR repertoires of five or six healthy adults. Different laboratories and diverse techniques were used to prepare libraries and sequence TCR repertoires, to increase sequencing depth and limit assay-specific biases. Between about 0.85 and 9.5 billion PBMCs per donor were obtained by leukapheresis.

The donors were healthy, HIV-negative adults who had no recently reported acute infections or vaccinations. Every donor was a Caucasian adult living in Nashville, Tennessee, USA. CD4+ T cells were enriched through magnetic negative selection, after which naive cells were positively selected on CD45RA and the remaining negative fraction served as the memory subset. Blood was obtained by leukapheresis, after which PBMCs were separated by Ficoll-Histopaque density gradient centrifugation and cryopreserved in liquid nitrogen vapor phase. Analytical flow cytometry was used to check the purity and quantity of every magnetically sorted T cell population. From each sorted fraction, genomic DNA was isolated and quantified by UV absorbance on a Nanodrop 2000c. Using the deep immunoSEQ assay, multiplex PCR amplified TCR CDR3 regions from genomic DNA. Extracted genomic DNA from each cell subset was spread evenly across all wells of several immunoSEQ 96-well plates, with each plate serving as a replicate. Each replicate PCR for sorted subsets received 200 ng genomic DNA, equal to tens of thousands of T cell genomes. Purified libraries were measured with a Qubit 3.0 fluorometer, size-checked on a Bioanalyzer 2100, and measured again with the KAPA Library Quantification kit. Every immunoSEQ 96-well plate was sequenced on a separate single-read 150-cycle Illumina NextSeq 550 flow cell. The source study handled its data this way. Because only junctional sequences without quality scores were contained in the immunoSEQ output, filtering matching that applied to full-length reads could not be performed. To assign V/J genes and CDR3, sequences were annotated against IMGT germline references using PyIR, a Python wrapper for IgBLAST v1.9. Reads were filtered out if the reads had weak V/J assignments (E-value above 1e-6), no CDR3, stop codons, out-of-frame junctions, or ambiguous translated residues. A V3J clonotype was defined by an identical inferred V gene, J gene, and CDR3 amino acid sequence. The percentage overlap between two repertoires was calculated by dividing the number of shared unique clonotypes by the size of the smaller repertoire. Three approaches were used to assess repertoire richness: RTK rarefaction, the Chao1 estimator, and Recon v2.1 estimates of unobserved clonotypes. Generation probabilities for all TCRbeta clonotypes obtained by the gDNA method from a handful of donors were computed using OLGA. Not all clones reach the TCRdb copy of this immuneACCESS table, which keeps in-frame sequences only. Checked studies attribute under half of the gap to unresolved V genes and leave the rest unexplained. The DNA gave D and trimming, while V, J and clone size come from that table. The sample contains roughly 2,300,000 clones, 85% to 95% of them found a single time. Together, the top ten hold 0.37% of the sample.

V is shortened by 1 base, J by 7 bases, and the region joining them spans 8 bases. The germline V gene yields SGHAT for CDR1 and FQNNGV for CDR2. CDR3 length: 13 amino acids, cysteine to phenylalanine. Only CDR3 DNA is held: 39 bases, read in frame from base 1. On the study overall, not on this receptor specifically: Sampling was limited to blood, and TCR repertoires in tissue likely differ from TCR repertoires in blood. Sharing across a handful of donors was observed for around 5% of naive CD4, about 4% of naive CD8, 2.3% of memory CD4, and around 0.42% of memory CD8 clonotypes. Higher generation probabilities were observed for clonotypes shared by all four sorted-subset donors than for non-shared clonotypes. Naive subsets generally had larger estimated clonotype richness than memory subsets. The small number of donors limited the genetic and exposure-history diversity represented. Based on pairwise subsampling, the degree of clonotype sharing among donors was expected to be affected by sequencing depth. Incomplete sequencing was indicated by rarefaction of sorted-subset datasets, despite the large sequencing depth.

In regard to this clone: The clone's antigen remains unknown. Base qualities were left out, and no much larger clone turns up one base away. Other DNA sequences from this sample encode an identical CDR3 as well.

Specimen: naive CD4+ T cells from PBMCs. The cell subset or site label on this specimen signifies: CD45RA+ positively selected. This TCR was sampled from a man aged 18 to 30 in good health. Some clones in this sample may be carry-over from other donors' samples. In this chain, TRBV11-2 is recombined with TRBJ2-1; no D gene call is confident. The sequenced DNA is TGTGCCAGCAGCTTAGGACTGGGGAATGAGCAGTTCTTC. The encoded protein is CASSLGLGNEQFF.